The sequence of this T cell receptor (beta chain) was determined in a study of response to subunit inactivated influenza vaccine. TCRdb called the RT-PCR reads again in MiXCR, with one record for every CDR3 protein. The sample consists of around 570,000 distinct CDR3 sequences, about 7.6% of them appearing once. This CDR3 is 14 amino acids long. Germline loops: CDR1 DFQATT, CDR2 SNEGSKA (reference sequence). V trimming: 3 bases; J trimming: 4 bases; junction bases outside the gene matches: 7. Notes on the study in general: After each seasonal influenza vaccination, few new T cells are recruited, the authors suggested.

With respect to this clonotype: The antigen remains unidentified.

The TCR originated in a man between 50 and 75 years old who received an inactivated influenza vaccine. The chain carries TRBV20-1 and TRBJ2-3, with 7 positions matching TRBD2. This material consisted of PBMCs from blood, taken around 25 months after vaccination. The CDR3 DNA reads TGCAGTGCTAGTTTTACGGGAGGAGCAGATACGCAGTATTTT. This encodes CSASFTGGADTQYF.